Presented here are 13 T cell receptor beta chains from one specimen sequenced in a study of T-cell memory formation after mild COVID-19. TCRdb re-analysed the 5' RACE reads in MiXCR, keeping a single row per CDR3 protein. The sample consists of under 300,000 distinct CDR3 sequences, approximately 19% of them appearing once. Sequencing was performed on PBMCs or a T cell subset sorted from them (not recorded which). These receptors were obtained from a man between 18 and 35 years old who had mild COVID-19 (a few samples of this study predate the infection). Cell type and time point are not known.

This clonotype was observed a handful of times. The chain joins TRBV4-3 to TRBJ2-4; D remains ambiguous. The V gene lost 0 bases and the J gene lost 4 bases, with 7 bases spanning the gap. From germline, CDR1 is LGHNA and CDR2 YSLEER. This CDR3 region has 14 residues. The CDR3 DNA reads as TGCGCCAGCAGCCAAGATTCCGGTAAAAACATTCAGTACTTC. This encodes CASSQDSGKNIQYF.

The CDR3 DNA follows: TGTGCCACCAGCAGTACTATTCAGCCCACTGAAGCTTTCTTT. As protein: CATSSTIQPTEAFF. The chain employs TRBV15 and TRBJ1-1; D remains unclear. CDR3 length: 14 amino acids. Trimming took off 3 bases at V and 4 bases at J, with 12 bases between the two ends. Germline loops: CDR1 LNHNV, CDR2 YYDKDF (reference sequence).

This clonotype has a handful of counts. The J gene is TRBJ2-7, the V gene TRBV28, with 7 bases that match TRBD2. The CDR3 sequence is 12 residues long. V lost 3 bases and J lost 6; bases outside the gene matches: 2. The germline CDR1 and CDR2 sequences are MDHEN and SYDVKM. CDR3 sequence: CASSLGGLEQYV. The CDR3 DNA reads TGTGCCAGCAGTTTGGGAGGGCTCGAGCAGTACGTC.

This clonotype appeared many times. V usage is TRBV24-1 and J usage is TRBJ2-1; tentatively, D is TRBD2 (5 bases). The CDR3 extends over 12 amino acids. CDR1 is KGHDR and CDR2 is SFDVKD in the germline V gene. The germline V and J ends were trimmed by 5 bases and 8 bases, with 9 bases remaining between them. The chain's CDR3 is CATSGAGDEQFF. In nucleotides, the CDR3 is TGTGCCACCAGTGGAGCCGGGGATGAGCAGTTCTTC.

In its sample, this clonotype was seen a few times. The rearrangement joins TRBV3-1 to TRBJ2-3; D is undetermined. V dropped 1 base and J dropped 4 bases, with 9 bases sitting between them. The CDR3 is 14 residues long. CDR1 is LGHDT and CDR2 is YNNKEL in the germline V gene (reference sequence). CDR3 region: CASSQGGLPDTQYF. In nucleotides, the CDR3 is TGTGCCAGCAGCCAAGGAGGCCTCCCAGATACGCAGTATTTT.

The CDR3 nucleotides read TGCAGTCTGCCCGTTTGGACAGATACGCAGTATTTT. Translating gives CSLPVWTDTQYF. The chain joins TRBV20-1 to TRBJ2-3; D gene unclear. The CDR3 totals 12 residues. CDR1 DFQATT and CDR2 SNEGSKA come from the germline V gene (reference sequence). V was clipped by 8 bases and J by 3 bases, with 12 bases between them.

This clonotype has more than one count but fewer than ten. The chain combines TRBV4-3 with TRBJ2-5; D not resolved. CDR1 LGHNA and CDR2 YSLEER come from the germline V gene. The CDR3 has 15 amino acids. The V end was cut by 4 bases, the J end by 4 bases, with 16 bases between. Written as DNA, the CDR3 is TGCGCCAGCAGCCTCCAAAAGGCAGTTGGAGAGACCCAGTACTTC. It codes for CASSLQKAVGETQYF.

This clonotype appeared a few times. This sequence joins TRBV5-1 and TRBJ1-4; D call uncertain. Trimming removed 0 bases from V and 4 bases from J, with 1 base in between. The CDR3 length is 12 residues. CDR1 SGHRS and CDR2 YFSETQ come from the germline V gene. As DNA, the CDR3 is TGCGCCAGCAGCTTGGGTAATGAAAAACTGTTTTTT. This gives the protein CASSLGNEKLFF.

This clonotype was counted only a few times. The chain uses TRBV29-1 and TRBJ2-2; 8 bases align to TRBD1. This CDR3 is 13 amino acids long. Germline V gene lookup returns CDR1 SQVTM and CDR2 ANQGSEA. CDR3 protein: CIAADRVSGELFF. The CDR3 DNA follows: TGCATCGCGGCGGACAGGGTATCCGGGGAGCTGTTTTTT.

The table lists this clonotype with a few counts. This chain links TRBV3-1 with TRBJ2-3; 7 bases match TRBD2. Germline CDR1 LGHDT, CDR2 YNNKEL (reference sequence). The CDR3 extends over 16 amino acids. V shed 11 bases and J 9 bases; nucleotides not matched to a gene: 23. Here the CDR3 reads CACEHTGAGTVGTQYF. The CDR3 region has the DNA TGTGCCTGCGAACATACAGGAGCGGGGACCGTGGGCACGCAGTATTTT.

A remark on this clonotype: No conserved phenylalanine or tryptophan ends this CDR3, so it is likely a read error. It is unclear where the CDR3 begins or ends on the DNA, so no DNA is shown, and the CDR3 is as TCRdb lists it. This chain links TRBV7-2 with TRBJ2-7; the D call in the table, TRBD2, was not verified against the DNA. CDR1 and CDR2 (germline): SGHTA, FQGNSA. The length of the CDR3 is 15 amino acids, counting both ends. CDR3 sequence: CASSLQSGGAGVRFL.

The V gene is TRBV9, the J gene TRBJ2-3; D is unclear. Trimming removed 1 base from V and 0 bases from J, with 9 bases in between. Per the germline V gene, CDR1 is SGDLS and CDR2 is YYNGEE. The CDR3 totals 15 residues. In DNA, the CDR3 is TGTGCCAGCAGCGTAACACCCCTTAGCACAGATACGCAGTATTTT. Translation gives CASSVTPLSTDTQYF.

The chain is built from TRBV29-1 and TRBJ2-7, with 14 bases that match TRBD2. V was clipped by 3 bases and J by 0 bases; unmatched bases: 4. The CDR3 is 16 residues long. Germline CDR1 SQVTM, CDR2 ANQGSEA. CDR3 DNA sequence: TGCAGCGTTGATGGGACTAGCGGGGGCACCTCCTACGAGCAGTACGTC. Protein: CSVDGTSGGTSYEQYV.